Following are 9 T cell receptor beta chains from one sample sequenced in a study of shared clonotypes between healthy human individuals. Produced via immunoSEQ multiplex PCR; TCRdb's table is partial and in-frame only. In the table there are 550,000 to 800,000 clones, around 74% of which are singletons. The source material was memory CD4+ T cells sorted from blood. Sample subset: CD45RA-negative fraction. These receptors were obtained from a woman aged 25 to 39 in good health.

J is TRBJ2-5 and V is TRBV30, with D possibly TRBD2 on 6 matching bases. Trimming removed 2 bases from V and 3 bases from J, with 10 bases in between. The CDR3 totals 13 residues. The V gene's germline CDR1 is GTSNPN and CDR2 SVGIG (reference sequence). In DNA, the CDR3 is TGTGCCTGGAGTCCCGGGACTGAAGAGACCCAGTACTTC. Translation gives CAWSPGTEETQYF.

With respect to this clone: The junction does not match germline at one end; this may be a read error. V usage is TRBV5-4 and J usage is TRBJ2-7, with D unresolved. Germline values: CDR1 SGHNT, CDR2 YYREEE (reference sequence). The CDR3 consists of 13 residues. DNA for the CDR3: TGTGCCAGCAGCCTAATACCAGGTTACGGGCAGTACTTC. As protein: CASSLIPGYGQYF. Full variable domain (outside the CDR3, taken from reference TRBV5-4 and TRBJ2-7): ETGVTQSPTHLIKTRGQQVTLRCSSQSGHNTVSWYQQALGQGPQFIFQYYREEENGRGNFPPRFSGLQFPNYSSELNVNALELDDSALYLCASSLIPGYGQYFGPGTRLTVT.

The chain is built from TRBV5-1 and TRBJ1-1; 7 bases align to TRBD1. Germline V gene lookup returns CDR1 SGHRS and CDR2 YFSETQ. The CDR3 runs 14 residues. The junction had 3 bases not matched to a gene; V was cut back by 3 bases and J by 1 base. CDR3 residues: CASSSQGTNTEAFF. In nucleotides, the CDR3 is TGCGCCAGCAGCTCACAGGGGACGAACACTGAAGCTTTCTTT. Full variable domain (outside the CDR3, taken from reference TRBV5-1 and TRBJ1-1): KAGVTQTPRYLIKTRGQQVTLSCSPISGHRSVSWYQQTPGQGLQFLFEYFSETQRNKGNFPGRFSGRQFSNSRSEMNVSTLELGDSALYLCASSSQGTNTEAFFGQGTRLTVV.

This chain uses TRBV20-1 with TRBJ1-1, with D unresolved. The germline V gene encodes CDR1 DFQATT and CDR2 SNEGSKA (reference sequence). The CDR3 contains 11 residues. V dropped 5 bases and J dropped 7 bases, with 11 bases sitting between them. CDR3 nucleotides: TGCAGTGCTTTGGGCGTCAGTGAAGCTTTCTTT. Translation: CSALGVSEAFF.

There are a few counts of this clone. This chain's CDR3 is CASSYQREGNEQYF. The CDR3 nucleotides are TGTGCCAGCAGTTACCAGCGGGAGGGCAACGAGCAGTACTTC. This rearrangement joins TRBV6-6 to TRBJ2-7; 10 bases map to TRBD2. The ends lost 2 bases at V and 5 bases at J; junction bases unmatched: 3. The CDR3 length is 14 residues. Germline assignment: CDR1 MNHNY and CDR2 SVGAGI (reference sequence).

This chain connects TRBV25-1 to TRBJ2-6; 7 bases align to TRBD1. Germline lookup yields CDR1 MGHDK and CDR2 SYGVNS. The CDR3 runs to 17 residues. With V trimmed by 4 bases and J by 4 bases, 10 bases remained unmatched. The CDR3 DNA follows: TGTGCCAGCAGTGTATTCGCTAGGGGGCGCGGGGCCAACGTCCTGACTTTC. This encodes CASSVFARGRGANVLTF.

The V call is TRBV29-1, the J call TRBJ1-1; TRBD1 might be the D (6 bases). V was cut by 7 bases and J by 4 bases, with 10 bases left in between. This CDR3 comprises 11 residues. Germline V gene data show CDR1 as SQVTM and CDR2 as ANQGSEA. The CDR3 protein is CSDSGATEAFF. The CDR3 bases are TGCAGCGACTCAGGGGCCACTGAAGCTTTCTTT.

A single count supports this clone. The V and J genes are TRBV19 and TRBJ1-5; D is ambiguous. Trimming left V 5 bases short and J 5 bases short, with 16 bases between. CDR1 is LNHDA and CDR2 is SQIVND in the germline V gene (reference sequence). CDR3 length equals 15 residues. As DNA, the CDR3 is TGTGCCAGTAGTCCCCCCGGGAGGAACCATCAGCCCCAGCATTTT. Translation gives CASSPPGRNHQPQHF.

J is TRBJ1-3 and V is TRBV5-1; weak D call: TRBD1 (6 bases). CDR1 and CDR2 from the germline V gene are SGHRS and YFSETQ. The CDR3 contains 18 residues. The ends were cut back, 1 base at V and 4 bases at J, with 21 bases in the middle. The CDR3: CASSLSLQGSFSGNTIYF. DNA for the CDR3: TGCGCCAGCAGCTTGTCGTTACAGGGCTCGTTTAGCGGAAACACCATATATTTT.